A single sample gave rise to the 25 T cell receptor beta chains below, sequenced in a study of cytomegalovirus exposure and HLA in healthy donors. With 60 Vbeta and 13 Jbeta primers, the PCR was carried out. The assay was immunoSEQ multiplex PCR, and TCRdb's table has in-frame clones only and misses some. The repertoire has over 150,000 clones, roughly 75% of them found once; the top ten carry 1%. The sequenced sample consisted of PBMCs. The receptors were sampled from a woman aged 50 to 65 in good health and CMV-seropositive.

CDR3: CSARVGPEAFF. Written as DNA, the CDR3 is TGCAGTGCACGGGTGGGGCCTGAAGCTTTCTTT. The chain couples TRBV20-1 to TRBJ1-1, with D tentatively TRBD1 (5 bases). V gave up 6 bases and J gave up 6 bases, with 11 bases separating them. This CDR3 spans 11 amino acids. The germline gives CDR1 DFQATT, CDR2 SNEGSKA (reference sequence).

The rearrangement uses TRBV7-2 and TRBJ1-4; 7 bases line up with TRBD1. This CDR3 spans 13 amino acids. V lost 5 bases and J lost 5; bases outside the gene matches: 2. Germline CDR1 reads SGHTA; CDR2 reads FQGNSA. For the CDR3, the DNA is TGTGCCAGCAGCATGGGACAGAATGAAAAACTGTTTTTT. It yields the protein CASSMGQNEKLFF.

This clone was detected only a few times. The CDR3, as DNA: TGTGCCATCAGTGACCGGGACAGGACGTTCTATGGCTACACCTTC. The encoded protein is CAISDRDRTFYGYTF. The rearrangement joins TRBV10-3 to TRBJ1-2; TRBD1 aligns across 8 bases. V gave up 3 bases and J gave up 4 bases; unmatched junction bases: 7. CDR3 size: 15 residues. From germline, CDR1 is ENHRY and CDR2 SYGVKD.

The chain uses TRBV5-1 and TRBJ1-4; no reliable D call. CDR1 and CDR2 from the germline V gene are SGHRS and YFSETQ. Trimming pared 4 bases from V and 6 bases from J, leaving 10 bases between. The CDR3 length is 13 residues. The CDR3 region has the DNA TGCGCCAGCAGCCTATCCGGGGATGAAAAACTGTTTTTT. Amino acid sequence: CASSLSGDEKLFF.

The V and J genes are TRBV5-4 and TRBJ2-7, with 7 bases that match TRBD1. V dropped 5 bases and J dropped 1; count of bases not matched to a gene: 6. The CDR3 runs 14 residues. Germline values: CDR1 SGHNT, CDR2 YYREEE (reference sequence). CDR3 residues: CASSPDRWSYEQYF. DNA for the CDR3: TGTGCCAGCAGTCCGGACAGGTGGTCCTACGAGCAGTACTTC. Variable domain in full (rest from reference TRBV5-4 and TRBJ2-7): ETGVTQSPTHLIKTRGQQVTLRCSSQSGHNTVSWYQQALGQGPQFIFQYYREEENGRGNFPPRFSGLQFPNYSSELNVNALELDDSALYLCASSPDRWSYEQYFGPGTRLTVT.

V usage is TRBV19 and J usage is TRBJ2-5, with TRBD1 matching 7 bases. Near its end, the DNA agrees better with TRBJ2-7, so the J call may be wrong. This CDR3 comprises 16 residues. Looked up from germline, CDR1 is LNHDA and CDR2 is SQIVND (reference sequence). The CDR3: CASSTSHRDRYYEQYF. DNA for the CDR3: TGTGCCAGTAGTACTTCTCACCGGGACAGATACTACGAGCAGTACTTC.

The chain couples TRBV7-3 to TRBJ2-2, with TRBD2 matching over 9 bases. The CDR3 sequence is 18 residues long. Per germline, CDR1 SGHTA and CDR2 FQGTGA. V dropped 2 bases and J dropped 4; count of bases not matched to a gene: 11. CDR3 sequence (DNA): TGTGCCAGCAGCTTAGTACTTAGCGGGAGTGATGGCACCGGGGAGCTGTTTTTT. Its protein is CASSLVLSGSDGTGELFF.

This rearrangement joins TRBV27 to TRBJ2-7, with D possibly being TRBD1 (5 bases). V lost 4 bases and J lost 3, with 19 bases in between. Germline CDR1 reads MNHEY; CDR2 reads SMNVEV (reference sequence). This CDR3 is 16 amino acids long. The CDR3 reads CASSSHSRAPIYEQYF. In nucleotides, the CDR3 is TGTGCCAGCAGTTCCCATAGCAGGGCGCCCATCTACGAGCAGTACTTC.

The chain recombines TRBV18 with TRBJ1-2, with 7 nucleotides matching TRBD1. The CDR3 runs 13 residues. Germline V CDR1 and CDR2: KGHSH, LQKENI. V was clipped by 2 bases and J by 8 bases; unmatched bases: 5. The CDR3 sequence: CASSPEGARGYTF. In nucleotides, the CDR3 is TGTGCCAGCTCACCAGAGGGGGCAAGGGGCTACACCTTC.

This clone turned up a few times. The V and J genes are TRBV2 and TRBJ2-1, with 8 bases lining up with TRBD2. This CDR3 contains 13 residues. In germline, CDR1 is SNHLY, CDR2 FYNNEI. Trimming took 6 bases from V and 5 from J; bases not matched to a gene: 3. For the CDR3, the DNA is TGTGCCAGCAGCGAACTAGCGGACAATGAGCAGTTCTTC. The encoded protein is CASSELADNEQFF.

About this clone: The germline gene is not matched at one end of the junction; a read error may be the cause. The chain is built from TRBV7-9 and TRBJ2-5; no clear D gene. The germline gives CDR1 SEHNR, CDR2 FQNEAQ (reference sequence). The CDR3 loop spans 14 amino acids. CDR3 nucleotide sequence: TGTTCCAGCAGCTTGTTGGGTCCAGGAGAGACCCAGTACTTC. This codes for CSSSLLGPGETQYF.

The J gene is TRBJ2-3, the V gene TRBV18; 7 positions match TRBD2. After removal of 0 bases from V and 2 bases from J, the junction contained 8 bases not matched to a gene. CDR1 and CDR2 (germline): KGHSH, LQKENI. The CDR3 length is 17 residues. CDR3 sequence reads: CASSPPYGTTLTDTQYF. CDR3 nucleotide sequence: TGTGCCAGCTCACCACCTTACGGGACTACACTCACAGATACGCAGTATTTT.

A few counts support this clone. This sequence joins TRBV9 and TRBJ2-5, with D possibly matching TRBD2 (5 bases). Between the trimmed V and J ends, which lost 2 bases and 1 base, there was a span of 9 bases. Germline CDR1 SGDLS, CDR2 YYNGEE. The CDR3 consists of 14 residues. For the CDR3, the DNA is TGTGCCAGCAGCGTTCGGGGAACCCAAGAGACCCAGTACTTC. It translates to CASSVRGTQETQYF.

The gene calls are TRBV2 and TRBJ2-3; a possible D gene is TRBD2 (6 bases). The CDR3 consists of 12 residues. Germline CDR1 reads SNHLY; CDR2 reads FYNNEI. V lost 0 bases and J lost 9, with 7 bases in between. DNA of the CDR3: TGTGCCAGCAGTGAAGCGCGGGGAACGCAGTATTTT. Amino acid sequence: CASSEARGTQYF.

The chain recombines TRBV6-1 with TRBJ2-7, with 8 positions matching TRBD1. Per germline, CDR1 MNHNS and CDR2 SASEGT. The CDR3 is 14 residues long. V lost 1 base, J lost 6 bases, and 5 bases stayed unmatched. CDR3 loop: CASSEGNRGIEQYF. CDR3 nucleotides: TGTGCCAGCAGTGAAGGTAACAGGGGGATCGAGCAGTACTTC.

J is TRBJ2-1 and V is TRBV7-2; 8 positions agree with TRBD2. The V gene end was trimmed by 3 bases and the J gene end by 8 bases; junction bases not matched to a gene: 9. Germline values: CDR1 SGHTA, CDR2 FQGNSA. This CDR3 contains 15 residues. The DNA for the CDR3 is TGTGCCAGCAGCTTCGGGACTAGTTATAGCGATGAGCAGTTCTTC. Translated, it gives CASSFGTSYSDEQFF.

In DNA form, the CDR3 reads TGTGCCAGCAGCGTAATGGGGGGGGGTGAGACCCAGTACTTC. Encoded protein: CASSVMGGGETQYF. The chain recombines TRBV9 with TRBJ2-5, with 7 bases matching TRBD2. The CDR3 has 14 residues. Germline values: CDR1 SGDLS, CDR2 YYNGEE. Trimming took 1 base from V and 5 from J; bases not matched to a gene: 5.

The chain has TRBV11-2 and TRBJ1-1, with 7 bases aligning to TRBD1. V shed 5 bases, J shed 0 bases, and the junction held 0 bases outside the gene matches. Germline CDR1 and CDR2: SGHAT and FQNNGV. This CDR3 has 13 residues. The CDR3 reads CASSQGVNTEAFF. The CDR3 DNA sequence: TGTGCCAGCAGCCAGGGGGTGAACACTGAAGCTTTCTTT. Full variable domain (outside the CDR3, taken from reference TRBV11-2 and TRBJ1-1): EAGVAQSPRYKIIEKRQSVAFWCNPISGHATLYWYQQILGQGPKLLIQFQNNGVVDDSQLPKDRFSAERLKGVDSTLKIQPAKLEDSAVYLCASSQGVNTEAFFGQGTRLTVV.

As for this clone: One junction end disagrees with the germline gene, perhaps due to a read error. The rearrangement links TRBV7-9 to TRBJ1-1; D is possibly TRBD1 (5 bases). This CDR3 contains 16 residues. Germline V CDR1 and CDR2: SEHNR, FQNEAQ (reference sequence). The CDR3 reads CSSSSPGARLNTEAFF. The CDR3 DNA reads as TGTTCCAGCAGCTCCCCTGGGGCCAGGTTGAACACTGAAGCTTTCTTT.

The chain links TRBV7-2 to TRBJ2-7; TRBD1 matches 9 bases. The V gene end was trimmed by 5 bases and the J gene end by 6 bases; junction bases not matched to a gene: 11. The germline CDR1 and CDR2 sequences are SGHTA and FQGNSA. There are 15 residues in the CDR3. This CDR3 reads CASSLTPGQGGEQYF. The CDR3, as DNA: TGTGCCAGCAGCCTCACTCCGGGACAGGGCGGCGAGCAGTACTTC.

The rearrangement uses TRBV29-1 and TRBJ2-2, with 10 bases fitting TRBD1. This CDR3 spans 13 amino acids. Germline lookup yields CDR1 SQVTM and CDR2 ANQGSEA. Trimming at V came to 6 bases and at J to 3 bases, leaving 1 base not matched to a gene. CDR3 in DNA: TGCAGCGTCGACAGGGGGCACACCGGGGAGCTGTTTTTT. This codes for CSVDRGHTGELFF.

This clone appeared a single time. The gene calls are TRBV7-9 and TRBJ2-5; no clear D. The end of the DNA fits TRBJ2-7 better, so the J call may be wrong. From germline, CDR1 is SEHNR and CDR2 FQNEAQ (reference sequence). The CDR3 contains 13 residues. The CDR3 sequence is CASSLPFGYEQYF. CDR3 coding DNA: TGTGCCAGCAGTCTCCCGTTCGGTTACGAGCAGTACTTC.

The rearrangement joins TRBV2 to TRBJ1-2; 8 bases are a match to TRBD1. CDR1 is SNHLY, CDR2 FYNNEI, per germline. CDR3 length: 15 residues. V was clipped by 6 bases and J by 2 bases; unmatched bases: 8. The CDR3 loop reads CASRDSGGRNYGYTF. In DNA form, the CDR3 reads TGTGCCAGCAGGGACTCAGGGGGCAGGAACTATGGCTACACCTTC. Combining the CDR3 with reference TRBV2 and TRBJ1-2 gives the whole variable domain EPEVTQTPSHQVTQMGQEVILRCVPISNHLYFYWYRQILGQKVEFLVSFYNNEISEKSEIFDDQFSVERPDGSNFTLKIRSTKLEDSAMYFCASRDSGGRNYGYTFGSGTRLTVV.

V usage is TRBV7-2 and J usage is TRBJ1-2; 7 bases are shared with TRBD1. The CDR3 is made up of 12 amino acids. Trimming at V came to 3 bases and at J to 5 bases, leaving 0 bases not matched to a gene. From germline, CDR1 is SGHTA and CDR2 FQGNSA. DNA for the CDR3: TGTGCCAGCAGCTTGACAGGGTATGGCTACACCTTC. It translates to CASSLTGYGYTF.

The chain joins TRBV27 to TRBJ1-5, with D unresolved. This CDR3 spans 14 amino acids. V was trimmed by 3 bases and J by 3 bases, leaving 9 bases between them. Per the germline V gene, CDR1 is MNHEY and CDR2 is SMNVEV (reference sequence). The CDR3 DNA follows: TGTGCCAGCAGTTTGGCTCCCCTCAATCAGCCCCAGCATTTT. Residues: CASSLAPLNQPQHF.